This T cell receptor (beta chain) was identified during a study of shared clonotypes between healthy human individuals. The V segment lost 5 bases and the J segment 0 bases; nucleotides outside the gene matches: 4. CDR1 SGHRS and CDR2 YFSETQ come from the germline V gene. CDR3 length: 15 amino acids. This clone occurred many times. This sample also contains other DNA sequences that code for the same CDR3. Only in-frame clones appear in the TCRdb table, and some are missing; sequencing was by immunoSEQ multiplex PCR. The repertoire includes 600,000 to 750,000 clones, roughly 72% of them detected once, and about 1.7% sits in the top ten.

This sequence joins TRBV5-1 and TRBJ2-1; 8 bases align to TRBD1. Sequenced material: memory CD4+ T cells sorted from blood. Subset: CD45RA-negative fraction. The receptor was derived from a woman aged 25 to 39 in good health. DNA for the CDR3: TGCGCCAGCAGTTTAGACAGGGGCTCCTACAATGAGCAGTTCTTC. Translated: CASSLDRGSYNEQFF.